A selection of T cell receptor beta chains follows, all from one sample in a study of shared clonotypes between healthy human individuals. Assay: immunoSEQ multiplex PCR; the TCRdb copy retains only in-frame clones and omits some. The table lists 2,500,000 or so clones, roughly 92% of them singletons. The material sequenced was naive CD4+ T cells sorted from blood. The receptors derive from a man in his late teens or twenties in good health. Each CDR3 is given without its conserved first and last residue.

V	length	CDR3
TRBV7-2	13	ASLKKDSGYNEQF
TRBV9	13	ASSARDRMNTEAF
TRBV6-5	14	ATSSGQSSYNSPLH
TRBV30	10	ACRTTTDTQY
TRBV18	13	ASSPREGAASEQY
TRBV6-1	12	ASSDFIGSYEQY
TRBV5-1	12	ASSLDHPNQPQH
TRBV6-1	12	ASSEGGLNTEAF
TRBV6-6	13	ASVGLQLQRSPLH
TRBV30	12	AWSQDSSGNTIY
TRBV30	12	AWSRLAAYNEQF
TRBV7-2	12	ASSLAPGNYGYT
TRBV7-2	12	ASSRQVSTDTQY
TRBV7-8	13	ASSLRDRDTDTQY
TRBV14	11	ASNTWADTEAF
TRBV27	11	ASSFEEGQPQH
TRBV5-4	12	ASSNVTVHNEQF
TRBV5-1	14	ASSLGQGSMNTEAF
TRBV10-3	13	AIKGGLILNTEAF
TRBV2	14	ASSVPGGKGNQPQH
TRBV6-6	12	ASRGDNYNSPLH
TRBV2	12	ASSVDQFYNEQF
TRBV6-5	14	ASSWGQGVTSDTQY
TRBV30	19	AWSVWEFYTVGRSSGNTIY
TRBV5-8	12	ASSFQDRSYEQY
TRBV5-1	12	ASPQGPSSYEQY
TRBV6-6	13	ASSDGQGRGEKLF
TRBV18	14	ASSWFEATNTGELF
TRBV7-9	12	ASSLGGANQPQH
TRBV6-5	14	ASSYKFEPSSYEQY
TRBV6-1	12	ASENRVSSYEQY